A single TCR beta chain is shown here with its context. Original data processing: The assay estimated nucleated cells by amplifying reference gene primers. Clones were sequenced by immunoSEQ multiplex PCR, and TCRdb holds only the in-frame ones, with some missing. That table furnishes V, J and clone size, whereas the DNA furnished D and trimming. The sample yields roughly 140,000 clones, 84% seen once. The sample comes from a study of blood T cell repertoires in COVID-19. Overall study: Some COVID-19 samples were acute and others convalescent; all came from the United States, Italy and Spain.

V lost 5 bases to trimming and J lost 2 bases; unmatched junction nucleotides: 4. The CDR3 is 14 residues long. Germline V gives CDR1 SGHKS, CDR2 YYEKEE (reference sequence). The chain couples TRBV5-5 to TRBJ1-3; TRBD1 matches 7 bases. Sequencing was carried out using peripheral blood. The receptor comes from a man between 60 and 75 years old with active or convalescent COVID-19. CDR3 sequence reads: CASSSTGAGNTIYF. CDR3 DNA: TGTGCCAGCAGTTCAACAGGGGCTGGAAACACCATATATTTT.